This passage covers 16 T cell receptor beta chains from one sample sequenced in a study of cytomegalovirus exposure and HLA in healthy donors. PCR amplification relied on 60 Vbeta primers (plus 13 Jbeta primers). Method: immunoSEQ multiplex PCR; TCRdb's copy keeps in-frame clones and lacks some. The table lists under 150,000 clones, 60% to 85% of them singletons. Sequenced input: PBMCs. The receptors derive from a male donor in good health and CMV-seropositive.

This chain joins TRBV9 and TRBJ1-3, with unresolved D. Trimming removed 2 bases from V and 0 bases from J, with 6 bases in between. Germline V gives CDR1 SGDLS, CDR2 YYNGEE. This CDR3 is 14 amino acids long. The CDR3, as DNA: TGTGCCAGCAGCGTGGGCAGCTCTGGAAACACCATATATTTT. Translating it yields CASSVGSSGNTIYF.

The chain combines TRBV6-1 with TRBJ1-3, with 9 bases matching TRBD1. J lost 3 bases, V lost 4 bases, and 1 base had no gene match. The CDR3 extends over 14 amino acids. Looked up from germline, CDR1 is MNHNS and CDR2 is SASEGT. The chain's CDR3 is CASSGGQGGNTIYF. The CDR3 DNA is TGTGCCAGCAGTGGGGGACAGGGTGGAAACACCATATATTTT.

The chain uses TRBV7-9 and TRBJ2-1; TRBD2 is a possible D gene (6 bases). Germline V gene data show CDR1 as SEHNR and CDR2 as FQNEAQ (reference sequence). The CDR3 spans 13 residues. V was cut by 6 bases and J by 7 bases, with 13 bases left in between. The CDR3 bases are TGTGCCAGCAGAGATGGAGGGTCTAATGAGCAGTTCTTC. Translation: CASRDGGSNEQFF.

The table lists this clone with a few counts. The CDR3 DNA reads as TGCGCCAGCAGTGAGACGCTAGCAAACGAGCAGTACTTC. Its protein product is CASSETLANEQYF. The chain uses TRBV10-1 and TRBJ2-7; tentative D call: TRBD2 (5 bases). Trimming cost V 2 bases and J 5 bases, with 10 bases left between them. The CDR3 consists of 13 residues. The germline V gene has CDR1 WNHNN and CDR2 SYGVQD (reference sequence).

The chain has TRBV7-3 and TRBJ2-1; 9 bases align to TRBD2. CDR1 SGHTA and CDR2 FQGTGA come from the germline V gene. This CDR3 has 17 amino acids. J gave up 9 bases and V 0 bases, and 12 bases lay outside the gene matches. The CDR3 loop reads CASSLTGGGDYWGEQFF. CDR3 coding DNA: TGTGCCAGCAGCTTAACTGGCGGGGGGGACTATTGGGGTGAGCAGTTCTTC. Complete variable domain (other parts from reference TRBV7-3 and TRBJ2-1): GAGVSQTPSNKVTEKGKYVELRCDPISGHTALYWYRQSLGQGPEFLIYFQGTGAADDSGLPNDRFFAVRPEGSVSTLKIQRTERGDSAVYLCASSLTGGGDYWGEQFFGPGTRLTVL.

The chain is built from TRBV19 and TRBJ2-5; TRBD2 matches 8 bases. CDR3 length: 15 residues. Trimming removed 5 bases from V and 3 bases from J; junction bases left unmatched: 8. Germline values: CDR1 LNHDA, CDR2 SQIVND (reference sequence). The CDR3 loop reads CASSWGGRTKETQYF. The CDR3 DNA sequence: TGTGCCAGTAGTTGGGGCGGGAGGACGAAAGAGACCCAGTACTTC.

This chain connects TRBV7-8 to TRBJ2-3; 10 positions match TRBD1. V trimming: 11 bases; J trimming: 8 bases; junction bases outside the gene matches: 13. The CDR3 is 14 residues long. Germline values: CDR1 SGHVS, CDR2 FQNEAQ. The CDR3 protein is CACDRDRGDGTQYF. The CDR3 nucleotides read TGTGCCTGTGACCGGGACAGGGGTGACGGTACGCAGTATTTT.

This chain uses TRBV6-1 with TRBJ2-7; possible D gene TRBD2, 5 bases. The CDR3 runs to 12 residues. Germline V CDR1 and CDR2: MNHNS, SASEGT. Trimming took off 5 bases at V and 6 bases at J, with 11 bases between the two ends. In DNA form, the CDR3 reads TGTGCCAGCAGTATACTAGATCGCGAGCAGTACTTC. Protein sequence: CASSILDREQYF.

This clone appeared once. This chain joins TRBV9 and TRBJ2-1, with 12 bases aligning to TRBD2. The trim removed 3 bases at V and 3 bases at J, leaving 19 bases unmatched. Germline V gene data show CDR1 as SGDLS and CDR2 as YYNGEE. The CDR3 totals 21 residues. CDR3 in amino acids: CASSDRLAGEVIGDYYNEQFF. Here the CDR3 DNA reads TGTGCCAGCAGCGACCGACTAGCGGGAGAGGTTATTGGGGACTACTACAATGAGCAGTTCTTC.

CDR3 DNA: TGTGCCAGCAGTTCCCCGACTAGCGGGGTCCAAGAGACCCAGTACTTC. This encodes CASSSPTSGVQETQYF. The J gene is TRBJ2-5, the V gene TRBV6-6, with 11 bases identical to TRBD2. V shed 4 bases and J 1 base; nucleotides not matched to a gene: 5. CDR1 is MNHNY and CDR2 is SVGAGI in the germline V gene (reference sequence). The CDR3 is 16 amino acids.

The chain employs TRBV7-3 and TRBJ2-2, with 11 bases matching TRBD2. Trimming took 4 bases from V and 8 from J; bases not matched to a gene: 3. The germline CDR1 and CDR2 sequences are SGHTA and FQGTGA. The CDR3 is made up of 14 amino acids. CDR3 protein: CASSSGLAGGELFF. CDR3 DNA: TGTGCCAGCAGCTCCGGACTAGCGGGTGGGGAGCTGTTTTTT.

V gene TRBV14 combines with J gene TRBJ2-6; no clear D gene. V lost 0 bases and J lost 4, with 13 bases in between. Germline V CDR1 and CDR2: SGHDN, FVKESK. The CDR3 spans 17 residues. The CDR3 reads CASSQDFRPSGANVLTF. CDR3 DNA: TGTGCCAGCAGCCAAGATTTCAGGCCTTCCGGGGCCAACGTCCTGACTTTC.

The chain employs TRBV27 and TRBJ2-5; 8 nucleotides match TRBD1. The V gene's germline CDR1 is MNHEY and CDR2 SMNVEV (reference sequence). V trimming: 6 bases; J trimming: 4 bases; junction bases outside the gene matches: 7. This CDR3 comprises 14 residues. In nucleotides, the CDR3 is TGTGCCAGCAGACCGGACAGGGTTCGAGAGACCCAGTACTTC. It translates to CASRPDRVRETQYF.

This clone turned up a few times. The V gene is TRBV7-8, the J gene TRBJ1-1, with 7 bases aligning to TRBD1. Germline V gene sequence: CDR1 SGHVS, CDR2 FQNEAQ. Trimming at V came to 8 bases and at J to 3 bases, leaving 3 bases not matched to a gene. The CDR3 is 12 amino acids. CDR3 loop: CASLGQDTEAFF. The CDR3 nucleotides are TGTGCCAGCCTCGGACAGGACACTGAAGCTTTCTTT.

This clone was seen a single time. The chain joins TRBV19 to TRBJ2-7; TRBD1 matches at 8 bases. Germline CDR1 LNHDA, CDR2 SQIVND (reference sequence). The J segment lost 2 bases and the V segment lost 5 bases, leaving 14 bases of the junction unmatched. This CDR3 region has 17 residues. The CDR3: CASSPFSGTGETYEQYF. CDR3 sequence (DNA): TGTGCCAGTAGTCCTTTTTCCGGGACAGGAGAGACCTACGAGCAGTACTTC. Filled out from reference TRBV19 and TRBJ2-7, the complete variable domain reads DGGITQSPKYLFRKEGQNVTLSCEQNLNHDAMYWYRQDPGQGLRLIYYSQIVNDFQKGDIAEGYSVSREKKESFPLTVTSAQKNPTAFYLCASSPFSGTGETYEQYFGPGTRLTVT.

In its sample, this clone was seen a few times. The genes are TRBV7-9 and TRBJ2-2; 7 nucleotides match TRBD1. Losses at the gene ends were 3 bases for V and 4 bases for J; bases not matched to a gene: 11. The CDR3 consists of 17 residues. Germline assignment: CDR1 SEHNR and CDR2 FQNEAQ (reference sequence). The CDR3: CASSLGSGTALTGELFF. The CDR3 DNA is TGTGCCAGCAGCTTGGGATCCGGGACAGCCCTCACCGGGGAGCTGTTTTTT. Complete variable domain (other parts from reference TRBV7-9 and TRBJ2-2): DTGVSQNPRHKITKRGQNVTFRCDPISEHNRLYWYRQTLGQGPEFLTYFQNEAQLEKSRLLSDRFSAERPKGSFSTLEIQRTEQGDSAMYLCASSLGSGTALTGELFFGEGSRLTVL.